This T cell receptor beta chain appears in the sequencing data of a study of technical replicates of blood from a few donors (dated by TCRdb to 2016 to 2017). From the germline V gene, CDR1 is SGHTA and CDR2 is FQGTGA. Trimming removed 4 bases from V and 10 bases from J; the gene matches leave 8 bases unexplained. From the cysteine through the phenylalanine, the CDR3 covers 15 amino acids. CDR3 DNA only is kept here, 45 bases in frame from base 1. To prepare the library, the immunoSEQ multiplex PCR assay was applied. TCRdb carries this immuneACCESS record with in-frame sequences only. Its versions omit some clonotypes, under half of them owing to an unresolved V gene in the studies checked, with the rest unexplained. In this sample the table shows 60,000 to 80,000 clones, about nine tenths of which occur a single time. Around 4.5% of the sample goes to the ten largest clones. On this clone itself: Its antigen is not yet known. Per-nucleotide qualities are absent, and no much larger clonotype sits a single base away.

The chain links TRBV7-3 with TRBJ2-1; 12 middle bases align to TRBD2. This TCR came from a human donor in good health. Some clones in this sample may be carry-over from other donors' samples. Sequencing was done on a sample of PBMCs. Here the CDR3 is given as CASSSLAGGVSEQFF. The DNA sequence is given as TGTGCCAGCAGCTCACTAGCGGGAGGAGTCTCGGAGCAGTTCTTC.